This T cell receptor beta chain was recovered during a study of metastatic and nonmetastatic thyroid tumors. For the study at large: Across blood and tumor or nodule tissue, repertoires from malignant and benign thyroid patients were compared with one another. Study results and limitations: The reported finding was significantly higher TCR beta diversity in malignant thyroid tumors relative to benign nodules, in blood and tumor.

The V end lost 3 bases, the J end lost 4 bases, and 4 bases lay between the germline ends. This CDR3 region has 11 residues. Original processing methods: Using the CDR3 differences seen across clinicopathological groups, the authors built a distant-metastasis classifier for papillary thyroid cancer, which was meant to discriminate distant-metastatic patients. TCRdb reanalyzed the PCR reads via MiXCR. The V and J calls, along with clone size, are taken from TCRdb and not from the paper's own processing. The sample has roughly 30,000 clones; roughly 30% are singletons. This clone is medium-sized (0.01 to 0.1%). What it binds is unknown. Thyroid surgery was performed in patients who had received no treatment beforehand.

The sample taken for sequencing was blood. The receptor comes from a female donor with papillary thyroid cancer or a benign thyroid nodule (not recorded which). Some clones in this sample may be carry-over from other donors' samples. The chain employs TRBV12-3 or TRBV12-4 and TRBJ2-7; no definite D call. The CDR3 region has the DNA TGTGCCAGCAGTTTCGGGTACGAGCAGTACTTC. It specifies CASSFGYEQYF.